This T cell receptor (beta chain) was found in a study of PD-1 blockade in classical Hodgkin lymphoma. CDR1 and CDR2 from the germline V gene are LNHDA and SQIVND (reference sequence). V was cut by 8 bases and J by 3 bases, with 17 bases left in between. The CDR3 is 15 amino acids. Remarks on this clone: Its antigen remains unidentified.

Here immunoSEQ multiplex PCR was the method, and the copy in TCRdb shows in-frame clones only, minus some. This table has approximately 20,000 clones, approximately 82% appearing once. Study-wide results and caveats: Factors driving the repertoire differences, possibly disease activity or prior therapy, remain undefined. Before treatment, TCR diversity in newly diagnosed patients was reportedly lower than in healthy donors.

Time point specified: newly diagnosed, previously untreated cHL patient sample. Magnetic negative selection of thawed PBMCs was the method by which CD4+ T cells were purified. Untreated, newly diagnosed classical Hodgkin lymphoma PBMCs served for comparison. The chain carries TRBV19 and TRBJ1-5; tentatively, D is TRBD1 (5 bases). Source material: CD4+ T cells from blood. The origin of this receptor is a human donor with classical Hodgkin lymphoma. The CDR3 region has the DNA TGTGCCAGTGCCCCCCCAGACAGCTACAATCAGCCCCAGCATTTT. As protein: CASAPPDSYNQPQHF. Full variable domain (outside the CDR3, taken from reference TRBV19 and TRBJ1-5): DGGITQSPKYLFRKEGQNVTLSCEQNLNHDAMYWYRQDPGQGLRLIYYSQIVNDFQKGDIAEGYSVSREKKESFPLTVTSAQKNPTAFYLCASAPPDSYNQPQHFGDGTRLSIL.